These 26 T cell receptor beta chains originate from one sample sequenced in a study of shared clonotypes between healthy human individuals (dated by TCRdb to the early 2020s). The library was obtained by the immunoSEQ multiplex PCR assay. The source is immuneACCESS, and TCRdb retained only in-frame sequences with V and J called. Part of the clones is not carried over; for the studies checked, unresolved V genes explain less than half of this, and the remainder is unexplained. The sample contains some 470,000 clones, over 60% of them found a single time. The ten largest clones represent 13% of the sample. The sequencing input was PBMCs. The receptors derive from a woman between 35 and 50 years old in good health. Some clones in this sample may be carry-over from other donors' samples.

J is TRBJ2-3 and V is TRBV25-1, with TRBD2 matching over 9 bases. The CDR3 loop spans 14 amino acids. The germline V gene has CDR1 MGHDK and CDR2 SYGVNS. V lost 6 bases to trimming and J lost 2 bases; unmatched junction nucleotides: 3. The CDR3 DNA reads TGTGCCAGCAGCCTAGCGGGGCCCACAGATACGCAGTATTTT. It encodes CASSLAGPTDTQYF. Full variable domain (missing parts from reference TRBV25-1 and TRBJ2-3): EADIYQTPRYLVIGTGKKITLECSQTMGHDKMYWYQQDPGMELHLIHYSYGVNSTEKGDLSSESTVSRIRTEHFPLTLESARPSHTSQYLCASSLAGPTDTQYFGPGTRLTVL.

V is TRBV4-1 and J is TRBJ2-1; D gene ambiguous. Trimming cost V 0 bases and J 5 bases, with 5 bases left between them. CDR3 size: 13 residues. CDR1 and CDR2 from the germline V gene are MGHRA and YSYEKL. The chain's CDR3 is CASSQERDNEQFF. The CDR3 DNA sequence: TGCGCCAGCAGCCAAGAAAGGGACAATGAGCAGTTCTTC.

This clone was counted a few times. The rearrangement links TRBV9 to TRBJ2-3; tentative D call: TRBD2 (6 bases). Trimming took off 0 bases at V and 4 bases at J, with 15 bases between the two ends. Germline V gene lookup returns CDR1 SGDLS and CDR2 YYNGEE. The CDR3 runs 16 residues. CDR3 amino acids: CASSVDSGVTADTQYF. CDR3 coding DNA: TGTGCCAGCAGCGTAGATTCGGGAGTTACCGCAGATACGCAGTATTTT. Using reference TRBV9 and TRBJ2-3 for the parts outside the CDR3, the full variable domain is DSGVTQTPKHLITATGQRVTLRCSPRSGDLSVYWYQQSLDQGLQFLIQYYNGEERAKGNILERFSAQQFPDLHSELNLSSLELGDSALYFCASSVDSGVTADTQYFGPGTRLTVL.

The gene calls are TRBV7-3 and TRBJ2-5; 10 nucleotides line up with TRBD2. The V gene's germline CDR1 is SGHTA and CDR2 FQGTGA. V dropped 2 bases and J dropped 11; count of bases not matched to a gene: 11. The length of the CDR3 is 15 residues. CDR3 sequence (DNA): TGTGCCAGCAGCTTAGTGCTAGCGGGAGCCAGGGAGCAGTACTTC. Translated, it gives CASSLVLAGAREQYF.

This chain connects TRBV5-1 to TRBJ2-7; a possible D gene is TRBD2 (6 bases). The CDR3 is 15 residues long. Germline-derived CDR1 and CDR2 are SGHRS and YFSETQ. V gave up 0 bases and J gave up 6 bases, with 16 bases separating them. CDR3 loop: CASSLARGIGGEQYF. The CDR3 bases are TGCGCCAGCAGCTTGGCTCGGGGGATCGGAGGCGAGCAGTACTTC.

This clone has just a few counts. The chain uses TRBV5-1 and TRBJ1-1; D is unclear. The CDR3 is 13 residues long. CDR1 is SGHRS and CDR2 is YFSETQ in the germline V gene. Trimming removed 1 base from V and 1 base from J, with 5 bases in between. The CDR3 is CASSLTPNTEAFF. CDR3 in DNA: TGCGCCAGCAGCTTGACACCGAACACTGAAGCTTTCTTT.

The chain carries TRBV11-3 and TRBJ2-1; D might be TRBD2 (6 bases). The germline CDR1 and CDR2 sequences are SGHNT and YENEEA. This CDR3 is 13 amino acids long. V was clipped by 1 base and J by 9 bases, with 10 bases between them. CDR3 region: CASSLAGAGEQFF. The CDR3 bases are TGTGCCAGCAGCTTAGCGGGAGCTGGTGAGCAGTTCTTC.

The J gene is TRBJ2-1, the V gene TRBV5-1; 9 bases agree with TRBD2. Germline V gives CDR1 SGHRS, CDR2 YFSETQ. The trim removed 4 bases at V and 0 bases at J, leaving 8 bases unmatched. The CDR3 is 17 amino acids. As DNA, the CDR3 is TGCGCCAGCAGCCTGACTCTAGCGGGACACTCCTACAATGAGCAGTTCTTC. Translation gives CASSLTLAGHSYNEQFF.

The table lists this clone with many counts. V is TRBV4-1 and J is TRBJ1-4, with D perhaps TRBD1 (5 bases). This CDR3 comprises 15 residues. CDR1 is MGHRA and CDR2 is YSYEKL in the germline V gene. Trimming cost V 0 bases and J 6 bases, with 11 bases left between them. Written as DNA, the CDR3 is TGCGCCAGCAGCCAAGAAAAGGGGAGGGATGAAAAACTGTTTTTT. Amino acids: CASSQEKGRDEKLFF.

The chain employs TRBV6-1 and TRBJ2-1; the match to TRBD2 covers 7 bases. This CDR3 is built from 13 residues. Germline CDR1 MNHNS, CDR2 SASEGT. V gave up 6 bases and J gave up 6 bases; unmatched junction bases: 5. CDR3 residues: CASRIAGSNEQFF. The CDR3 DNA reads as TGTGCCAGCAGAATAGCGGGCTCCAATGAGCAGTTCTTC.

The chain uses TRBV19 and TRBJ2-2, with TRBD2 identical over 7 bases. Losses at the gene ends were 7 bases for V and 9 bases for J; bases not matched to a gene: 11. CDR3 length: 14 residues. The germline gives CDR1 LNHDA, CDR2 SQIVND (reference sequence). CDR3 region: CASTWGIAGRELFF. In nucleotides, the CDR3 is TGTGCCAGTACGTGGGGGATAGCGGGCAGGGAGCTGTTTTTT.

V is TRBV2 and J is TRBJ2-1; 10 bases line up with TRBD2. This CDR3 has 16 amino acids. Losses at the gene ends were 6 bases for V and 0 bases for J; bases not matched to a gene: 5. The germline gives CDR1 SNHLY, CDR2 FYNNEI. The CDR3 region is CASRGSGRSSYNEQFF. CDR3 sequence (DNA): TGTGCCAGCAGGGGTAGCGGGAGGAGCTCCTACAATGAGCAGTTCTTC.

The V and J genes are TRBV4-1 and TRBJ2-7, with a weak D call TRBD2 (6 bases). Germline V gene lookup returns CDR1 MGHRA and CDR2 YSYEKL. Deletions cut 1 base from V and 0 bases from J, with 16 bases between. The CDR3 sequence is 17 residues long. The DNA for the CDR3 is TGCGCCAGCAGCCAAGTGACGGCGGGAAGGAGCTCCTACGAGCAGTACTTC. It is translated as CASSQVTAGRSSYEQYF.

The chain employs TRBV29-1 and TRBJ1-2, with a possible D match to TRBD1 (5 bases). V lost 4 bases to trimming and J lost 6 bases, with 15 bases between them. The CDR3 consists of 13 residues. The V gene's germline CDR1 is SQVTM and CDR2 ANQGSEA. The DNA for the CDR3 is TGCAGCGTTGCAGGGTTGACTATGGATGGCTACACCTTC. This translates into CSVAGLTMDGYTF.

The genes are TRBV28 and TRBJ1-1; D not certain. Germline CDR1 MDHEN, CDR2 SYDVKM. The CDR3 length is 14 residues. V was shortened by 5 bases and J by 0 bases, with 10 bases between the two germline ends. The CDR3 region is CASSLGGVNTEAFF. In DNA, the CDR3 is TGTGCCAGCAGTCTCGGAGGTGTGAACACTGAAGCTTTCTTT.

The chain is built from TRBV5-5 and TRBJ1-2; 9 positions agree with TRBD1. V lost 2 bases and J lost 2; bases outside the gene matches: 4. Germline V CDR1 and CDR2: SGHKS, YYEKEE (reference sequence). The CDR3 contains 15 residues. The CDR3 coding sequence is TGTGCCAGCAGCTTCACCGGACAGGGGAACTATGGCTACACCTTC. It yields the protein CASSFTGQGNYGYTF.

This clone was detected only a few times. This rearrangement joins TRBV18 to TRBJ1-4, with D perhaps matching TRBD1 (6 bases). The CDR3 runs to 13 residues. Per germline, CDR1 KGHSH and CDR2 LQKENI. Trimming took 3 bases from V and 6 from J, leaving 8 bases between them. The chain's CDR3 is CASSPRGDEKLFF. Written as DNA, the CDR3 is TGTGCCAGCTCACCGAGGGGGGATGAAAAACTGTTTTTT.

The chain combines TRBV7-9 with TRBJ1-4, with D tentatively TRBD1 (6 bases). CDR1 is SEHNR and CDR2 is FQNEAQ in the germline V gene (reference sequence). The CDR3 sequence is 15 residues long. The V end lost 5 bases, the J end lost 11 bases, and 21 bases lay between the germline ends. The CDR3 DNA follows: TGTGCCAGCAGCCTAGAACAGGGCCCCCGGGTCAAACTGTTTTTT. It encodes CASSLEQGPRVKLFF. The full variable domain, with the rest looked up from reference TRBV7-9 and TRBJ1-4, is DTGVSQNPRHKITKRGQNVTFRCDPISEHNRLYWYRQTLGQGPEFLTYFQNEAQLEKSRLLSDRFSAERPKGSFSTLEIQRTEQGDSAMYLCASSLEQGPRVKLFFGSGTQLSVL.

This clone has ten or more counts. The chain uses TRBV27 and TRBJ1-1, with 7 bases aligning to TRBD1. Germline assignment: CDR1 MNHEY and CDR2 SMNVEV (reference sequence). This CDR3 contains 15 residues. V lost 3 bases to trimming and J lost 0 bases; unmatched junction nucleotides: 4. In DNA form, the CDR3 reads TGTGCCAGCAGTTTGGTACAGGGGCTGAACACTGAAGCTTTCTTT. Its translation: CASSLVQGLNTEAFF.

This clone was recorded a few times. The V call is TRBV5-1, the J call TRBJ2-1; weak D call: TRBD2 (6 bases). In germline, CDR1 is SGHRS, CDR2 YFSETQ. The CDR3 length is 15 residues. V shed 2 bases and J shed 0 bases, with 9 bases lying between them. The CDR3, as DNA: TGCGCCAGCAGCTTTAGGAGGGGCTCCTACAATGAGCAGTTCTTC. This gives the protein CASSFRRGSYNEQFF. Using reference TRBV5-1 and TRBJ2-1 for the parts outside the CDR3, the full variable domain is KAGVTQTPRYLIKTRGQQVTLSCSPISGHRSVSWYQQTPGQGLQFLFEYFSETQRNKGNFPGRFSGRQFSNSRSEMNVSTLELGDSALYLCASSFRRGSYNEQFFGPGTRLTVL.

This clone has at least ten counts. The CDR3, as DNA: TGTGCCAGTAGTACGCGGACAGCAGGCTCCTACGAGCAGTACTTC. Protein: CASSTRTAGSYEQYF. The chain links TRBV19 to TRBJ2-7, with TRBD1 as a possible D gene (6 bases). Germline V gene lookup returns CDR1 LNHDA and CDR2 SQIVND (reference sequence). V lost 4 bases and J 0 bases, leaving 13 bases between the germline ends. The CDR3 runs 15 residues.

This clone was counted many times. Other DNA variants within this sample encode the same CDR3. This chain connects TRBV29-1 to TRBJ2-7, with TRBD1 identical over 8 bases. Per germline, CDR1 SQVTM and CDR2 ANQGSEA. J was trimmed by 6 bases and V by 6 bases; bases with no gene match: 13. CDR3 length: 14 residues. The CDR3 is CSVEHGTGSSEQYF. CDR3 in DNA: TGCAGCGTGGAGCACGGGACAGGTTCATCCGAGCAGTACTTC.

V and J are TRBV18 and TRBJ1-2; 9 nucleotides align to TRBD1. Germline V gene sequence: CDR1 KGHSH, CDR2 LQKENI. J was trimmed by 8 bases and V by 3 bases; bases with no gene match: 7. CDR3 length equals 14 residues. The CDR3 coding sequence is TGTGCCAGCTCACCCAACACAGGGGGCGGCGGCTACACCTTC. Residues: CASSPNTGGGGYTF.

The chain uses TRBV14 and TRBJ2-2, with unresolved D. The CDR3 covers 17 residues. Germline CDR1 is SGHDN and CDR2 is FVKESK. Trimming took off 3 bases at V and 1 base at J, with 15 bases between the two ends. The CDR3 DNA reads as TGTGCCAGCAGCCAGATCCCTCGGACGGAGAACACCGGGGAGCTGTTTTTT. Its protein is CASSQIPRTENTGELFF. Drawing the rest from reference TRBV14 and TRBJ2-2, the complete variable domain is EAGVTQFPSHSVIEKGQTVTLRCDPISGHDNLYWYRRVMGKEIKFLLHFVKESKQDESGMPNNRFLAERTGGTYSTLKVQPAELEDSGVYFCASSQIPRTENTGELFFGEGSRLTVL.

The chain is built from TRBV10-3 and TRBJ2-7; 7 bases match TRBD2. Germline loops: CDR1 ENHRY, CDR2 SYGVKD. The CDR3 totals 18 residues. V lost 6 bases to trimming and J lost 7 bases; unmatched junction nucleotides: 24. CDR3 amino acids: CAISSIGIGSGILGEQYF. The DNA of the CDR3 is TGTGCCATCAGCAGCATTGGGATTGGGAGCGGGATTTTGGGGGAGCAGTACTTC.

Comments on this clone: It differs at one base from a far larger clone, so likely a read error. This rearrangement joins TRBV9 to TRBJ1-3; D not certain. CDR1 and CDR2 from the germline V gene are SGDLS and YYNGEE. V shed 4 bases and J shed 2 bases, with 10 bases lying between them. The CDR3 has 14 residues. CDR3: CASSLAFAGNTIYF. Written as DNA, the CDR3 is TGTGCCAGCAGCCTCGCTTTTGCTGGAAACACCATATATTTT. Combining the CDR3 with reference TRBV9 and TRBJ1-3 gives the whole variable domain DSGVTQTPKHLITATGQRVTLRCSPRSGDLSVYWYQQSLDQGLQFLIQYYNGEERAKGNILERFSAQQFPDLHSELNLSSLELGDSALYFCASSLAFAGNTIYFGEGSWLTVV.